Each of the 2 T cell receptor beta chains below was sequenced from the same sample in a study of shared clonotypes between healthy human individuals. Only in-frame clones appear in the TCRdb table, and some are missing; sequencing was by immunoSEQ multiplex PCR. Of 950,000 to 1,300,000 clones listed, 65% to 80% were seen once; the top ten hold approximately 1.5%. The source material was memory CD4+ T cells sorted from blood. Subset reported: CD45RA-negative fraction. The receptors here all came from a man aged 18 to 30 in good health.

The chain uses TRBV4-2 and TRBJ2-3; 7 bases map to TRBD2. V lost 1 base, J lost 7 bases, and 8 bases stayed unmatched. Per germline, CDR1 LGHNA and CDR2 YNFKEQ. This CDR3 has 15 residues. The CDR3 DNA follows: TGTGCCAGCAGCCAAGCGGCGGGGGATGGGAATACGCAGTATTTT. This encodes CASSQAAGDGNTQYF.

This clone was counted at least ten times. The J gene is TRBJ2-7, the V gene TRBV6-6; TRBD1 matches 7 bases. Germline assignment: CDR1 MNHNY and CDR2 SVGAGI (reference sequence). The CDR3 consists of 14 residues. Trimming at V came to 6 bases and at J to 1 base, leaving 6 bases not matched to a gene. The DNA for the CDR3 is TGTGCCAGCAGAGAAGGGACAGCGTCCTACGAGCAGTACTTC. The encoded protein is CASREGTASYEQYF.